The T cell receptor beta chain under discussion was sequenced for a study of blood T cells in healthy people across ages. CDR1 is MNHNY and CDR2 is SVGAGI in the germline V gene (reference sequence). This CDR3 region has 14 residues. Sample-barcoded 5' priming and a J-beta primer mix drove a second PCR of roughly 6 to 12 cycles. Each cDNA molecule was tagged by a template-switch adaptor with 12 random nucleotides. In TCRdb, the 5' RACE reads were re-called with MiXCR into one record per CDR3 protein. The profile shows approximately 1.5 million distinct CDR3 sequences, approximately 42% of them singletons. Remarks on this clonotype: The junction shows a germline mismatch at one end, possibly a read error.

This chain joins TRBV6-6 and TRBJ1-2, with D uncertain. The TCR sequence derives from a woman aged 18-35 years in good health. Sequences were obtained from blood. The CDR3 loop reads CATQRQAPNYDYTF. The CDR3 DNA follows: TGTGCCACCCAGAGGCAGGCCCCTAACTATGACTACACCTTC.